Listed here are 8 T cell receptor beta chains from one sample, sequenced in a study of blood T cell repertoires in COVID-19. Using immunoSEQ multiplex PCR, the repertoire was profiled, and TCRdb retains in-frame clones only, with some absent. The sample contains hundreds of thousands of clones, about 91% of which appear only once. Sample: peripheral blood. The receptors here all came from an elderly man with acute or convalescent COVID-19.

This chain links TRBV25-1 with TRBJ1-6, with 7 bases that match TRBD1. Unmatched junction bases numbered 7, after V lost 5 bases and J lost 6 bases. Per germline, CDR1 MGHDK and CDR2 SYGVNS. The CDR3 is 15 amino acids. CDR3 sequence (DNA): TGTGCCAGCAGTTCAATCCGGGACAGTAATTCACCCCTCCACTTT. Translation gives CASSSIRDSNSPLHF.

This chain joins TRBV28 and TRBJ1-4; 8 bases map to TRBD1. From germline, CDR1 is MDHEN and CDR2 SYDVKM. V shed 3 bases, J shed 6 bases, and the junction held 6 bases outside the gene matches. The CDR3 covers 15 residues. CDR3 sequence reads: CASSLGGQGDEKLFF. The CDR3 DNA reads as TGTGCCAGCAGTTTGGGCGGACAGGGTGATGAAAAACTGTTTTTT.

The chain is built from TRBV14 and TRBJ1-2, with D hard to call. This CDR3 region has 14 residues. Trimming removed 3 bases at V and 5 bases at J, with 13 bases between. Germline V lookup: CDR1 SGHDN, CDR2 FVKESK. The CDR3 protein is CASSQSRATYGYTF. CDR3 in DNA: TGTGCCAGCAGCCAGTCCCGTGCTACGTATGGCTACACCTTC.

The chain is built from TRBV5-1 and TRBJ1-6, with D perhaps matching TRBD1 (5 bases). V was clipped by 5 bases and J by 6 bases, with 18 bases between them. Germline CDR1 reads SGHRS; CDR2 reads YFSETQ. The CDR3 covers 16 residues. This CDR3 reads CASRPDTGSLNSPLHF. The CDR3 DNA sequence: TGCGCCAGCAGACCAGATACAGGTTCTCTTAATTCACCCCTCCACTTT.

This clone was seen just once. The chain combines TRBV7-9 with TRBJ2-3; possible D gene TRBD2, 6 bases. Germline CDR1 SEHNR, CDR2 FQNEAQ (reference sequence). This CDR3 is 15 amino acids long. V was shortened by 1 base and J by 3 bases, with 11 bases between the two germline ends. The CDR3: CASSLGGGTTDTQYF. In DNA, the CDR3 is TGTGCCAGCAGCTTAGGTGGGGGGACGACAGATACGCAGTATTTT.

V and J are TRBV9 and TRBJ2-7, with 15 positions matching TRBD2. Germline CDR1 and CDR2: SGDLS and YYNGEE. The CDR3 runs 18 residues. V lost 0 bases and J lost 2; bases outside the gene matches: 6. Written as DNA, the CDR3 is TGTGCCAGCAGCGTAGGGGCCGGGACTAGCGGGGGGCCCTACGAGCAGTACTTC. Amino acids: CASSVGAGTSGGPYEQYF. Based on the CDR3 plus reference TRBV9 and TRBJ2-7, the full variable domain is DSGVTQTPKHLITATGQRVTLRCSPRSGDLSVYWYQQSLDQGLQFLIQYYNGEERAKGNILERFSAQQFPDLHSELNLSSLELGDSALYFCASSVGAGTSGGPYEQYFGPGTRLTVT.

This chain joins TRBV7-9 and TRBJ1-1; 8 bases align to TRBD1. CDR1 and CDR2 (germline): SEHNR, FQNEAQ (reference sequence). Trimming at V came to 4 bases and at J to 5 bases, leaving 6 bases not matched to a gene. CDR3 size: 14 residues. This CDR3 reads CASSSYRGRTEAFF. The CDR3 DNA is TGTGCCAGCAGCTCCTACAGGGGGAGAACTGAAGCTTTCTTT. Variable domain in full (rest from reference TRBV7-9 and TRBJ1-1): DTGVSQNPRHKITKRGQNVTFRCDPISEHNRLYWYRQTLGQGPEFLTYFQNEAQLEKSRLLSDRFSAERPKGSFSTLEIQRTEQGDSAMYLCASSSYRGRTEAFFGQGTRLTVV.

The V and J genes are TRBV6-5 and TRBJ2-7; TRBD2 might be the D (6 bases). V was pared by 6 bases and J by 3 bases, with 9 bases between. This CDR3 has 12 residues. Germline V gives CDR1 MNHEY, CDR2 SVGAGI. The CDR3 region has the DNA TGTGCCAGCAGCGCGGGACTCTACGAGCAGTACTTC. Protein product: CASSAGLYEQYF.